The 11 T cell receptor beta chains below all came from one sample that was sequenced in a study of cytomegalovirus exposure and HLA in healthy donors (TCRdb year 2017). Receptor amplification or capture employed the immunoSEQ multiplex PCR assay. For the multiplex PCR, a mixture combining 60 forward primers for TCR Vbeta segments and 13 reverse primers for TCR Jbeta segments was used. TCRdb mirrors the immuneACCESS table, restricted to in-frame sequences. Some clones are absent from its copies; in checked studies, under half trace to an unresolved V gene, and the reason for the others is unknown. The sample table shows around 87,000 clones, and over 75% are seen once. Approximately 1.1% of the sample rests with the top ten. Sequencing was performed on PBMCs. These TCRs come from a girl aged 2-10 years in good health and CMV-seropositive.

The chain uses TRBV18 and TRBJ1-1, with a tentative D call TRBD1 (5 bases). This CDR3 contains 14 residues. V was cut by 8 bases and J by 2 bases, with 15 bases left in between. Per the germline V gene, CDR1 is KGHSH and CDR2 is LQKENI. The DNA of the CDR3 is TGTGCCAGCCATGACAGCATTTTAAACACTGAAGCTTTCTTT. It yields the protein CASHDSILNTEAFF. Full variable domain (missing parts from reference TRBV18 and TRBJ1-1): NAGVMQNPRHLVRRRGQEARLRCSPMKGHSHVYWYRQLPEEGLKFMVYLQKENIIDESGMPKERFSAEFPKEGPSILRIQQVVRGDSAAYFCASHDSILNTEAFFGQGTRLTVV.

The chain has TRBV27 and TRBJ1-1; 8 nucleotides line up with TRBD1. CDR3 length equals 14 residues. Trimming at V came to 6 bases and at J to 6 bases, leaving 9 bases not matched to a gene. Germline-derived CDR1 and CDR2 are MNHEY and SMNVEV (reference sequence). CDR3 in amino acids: CASRTTGGRPEAFF. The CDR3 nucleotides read TGTGCCAGCAGAACAACAGGGGGTCGCCCTGAAGCTTTCTTT.

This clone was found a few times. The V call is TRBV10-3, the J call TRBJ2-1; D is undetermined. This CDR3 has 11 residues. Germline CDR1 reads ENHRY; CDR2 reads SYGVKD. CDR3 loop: CASRREEEQFF. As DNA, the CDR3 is TGTGCGAGCCGGCGAGAGGAAGAGCAGTTCTTC.

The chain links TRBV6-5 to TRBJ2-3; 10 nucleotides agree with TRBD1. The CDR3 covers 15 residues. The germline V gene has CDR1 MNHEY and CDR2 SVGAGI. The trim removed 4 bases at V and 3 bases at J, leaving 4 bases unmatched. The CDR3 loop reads CASSWGQGLTDTQYF. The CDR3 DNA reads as TGTGCCAGCAGTTGGGGACAGGGGTTGACAGATACGCAGTATTTT.

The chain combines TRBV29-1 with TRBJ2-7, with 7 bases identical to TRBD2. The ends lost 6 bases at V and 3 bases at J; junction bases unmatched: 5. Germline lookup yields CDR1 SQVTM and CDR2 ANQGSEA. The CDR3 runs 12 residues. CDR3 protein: CSVRAGVYEQYF. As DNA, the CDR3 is TGCAGCGTGAGGGCGGGAGTCTACGAGCAGTACTTC.

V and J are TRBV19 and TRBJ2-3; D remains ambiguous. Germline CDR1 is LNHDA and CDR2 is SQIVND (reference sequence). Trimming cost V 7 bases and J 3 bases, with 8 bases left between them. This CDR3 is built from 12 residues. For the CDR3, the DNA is TGTGCCAGTATTTCTAGGACAGATACGCAGTATTTT. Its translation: CASISRTDTQYF. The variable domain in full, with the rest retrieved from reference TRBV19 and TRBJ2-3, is DGGITQSPKYLFRKEGQNVTLSCEQNLNHDAMYWYRQDPGQGLRLIYYSQIVNDFQKGDIAEGYSVSREKKESFPLTVTSAQKNPTAFYLCASISRTDTQYFGPGTRLTVL.

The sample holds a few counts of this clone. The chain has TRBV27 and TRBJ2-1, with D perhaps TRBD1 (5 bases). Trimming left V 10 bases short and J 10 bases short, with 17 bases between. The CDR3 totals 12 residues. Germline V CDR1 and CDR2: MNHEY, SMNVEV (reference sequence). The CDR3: CATTTLRQEQFF. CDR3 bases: TGTGCCACCACGACACTGAGACAGGAGCAGTTCTTC.

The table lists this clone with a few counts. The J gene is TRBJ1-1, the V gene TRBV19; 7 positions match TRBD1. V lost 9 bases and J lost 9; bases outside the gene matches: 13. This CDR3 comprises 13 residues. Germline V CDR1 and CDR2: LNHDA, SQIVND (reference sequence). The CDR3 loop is CASTTPTGWKAFF. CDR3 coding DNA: TGTGCCAGCACTACTCCGACAGGGTGGAAAGCTTTCTTT.

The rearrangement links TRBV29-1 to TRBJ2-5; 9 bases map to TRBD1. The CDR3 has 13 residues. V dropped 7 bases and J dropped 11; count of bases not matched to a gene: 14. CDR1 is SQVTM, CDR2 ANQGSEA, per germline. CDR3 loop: CSGSGTGSKEQYF. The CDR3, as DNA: TGCAGCGGATCCGGGACAGGGAGTAAAGAGCAGTACTTC.

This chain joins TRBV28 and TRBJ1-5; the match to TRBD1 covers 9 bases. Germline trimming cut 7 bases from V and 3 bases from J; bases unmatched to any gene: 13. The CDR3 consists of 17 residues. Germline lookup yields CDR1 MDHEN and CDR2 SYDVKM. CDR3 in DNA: TGTGCCAGCACAAGACCCCGGACAGGGGATCCCAATCAGCCCCAGCATTTT. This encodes CASTRPRTGDPNQPQHF.

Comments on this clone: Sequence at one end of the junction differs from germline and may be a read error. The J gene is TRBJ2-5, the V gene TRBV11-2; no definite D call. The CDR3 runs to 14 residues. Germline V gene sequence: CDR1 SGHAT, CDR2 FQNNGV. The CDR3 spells CASNSRRHQETQYF. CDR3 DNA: TGCGCCAGCAATAGTCGCCGCCACCAAGAGACCCAGTACTTC.